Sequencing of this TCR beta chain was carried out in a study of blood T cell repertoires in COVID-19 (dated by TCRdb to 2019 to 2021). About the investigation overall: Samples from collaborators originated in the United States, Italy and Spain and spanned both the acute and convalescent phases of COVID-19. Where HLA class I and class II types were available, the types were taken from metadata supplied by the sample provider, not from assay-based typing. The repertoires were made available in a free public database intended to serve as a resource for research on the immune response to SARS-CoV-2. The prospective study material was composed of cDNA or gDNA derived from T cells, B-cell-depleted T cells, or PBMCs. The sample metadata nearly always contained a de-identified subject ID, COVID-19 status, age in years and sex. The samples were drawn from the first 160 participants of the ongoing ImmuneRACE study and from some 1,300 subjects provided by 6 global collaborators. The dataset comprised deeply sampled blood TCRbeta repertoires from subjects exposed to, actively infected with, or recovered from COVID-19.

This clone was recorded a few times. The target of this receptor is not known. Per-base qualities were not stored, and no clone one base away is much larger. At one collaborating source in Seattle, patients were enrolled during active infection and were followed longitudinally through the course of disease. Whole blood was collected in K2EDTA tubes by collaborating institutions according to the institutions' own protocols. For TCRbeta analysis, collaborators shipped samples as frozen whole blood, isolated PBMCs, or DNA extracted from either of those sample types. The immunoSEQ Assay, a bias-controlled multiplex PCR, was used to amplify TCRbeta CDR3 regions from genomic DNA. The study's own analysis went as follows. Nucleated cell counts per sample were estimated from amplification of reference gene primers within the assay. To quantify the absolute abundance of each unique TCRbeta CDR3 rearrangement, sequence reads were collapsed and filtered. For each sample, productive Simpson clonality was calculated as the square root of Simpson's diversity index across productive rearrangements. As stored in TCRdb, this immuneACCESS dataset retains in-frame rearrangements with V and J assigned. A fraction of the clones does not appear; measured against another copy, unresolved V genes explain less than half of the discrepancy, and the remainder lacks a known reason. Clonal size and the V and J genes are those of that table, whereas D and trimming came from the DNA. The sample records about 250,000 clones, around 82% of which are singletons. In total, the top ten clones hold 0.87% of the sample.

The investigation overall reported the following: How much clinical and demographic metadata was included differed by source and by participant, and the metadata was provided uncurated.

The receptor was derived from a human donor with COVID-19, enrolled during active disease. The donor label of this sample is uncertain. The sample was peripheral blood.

The nucleotides are TGTGCCAGCAGCCAAGGTCGGGCAGCGGGTAATTCACCCCTCCACTTT. This codes for CASSQGRAAGNSPLHF. The chain uses TRBV3-1 (or the pseudogene TRBV3-2) and TRBJ1-6, with the D gene not clear enough to name. CDR1 and CDR2, per the germline V gene (reference sequence), are LGHDT and YNNKEL. Reading from cysteine to phenylalanine, the CDR3 counts 16 amino acids. The read is trimmed to its CDR3 DNA, 48 bases read in frame from base 1. V sheds 1 base and J sheds 6 bases, leaving 13 bases between their ends.